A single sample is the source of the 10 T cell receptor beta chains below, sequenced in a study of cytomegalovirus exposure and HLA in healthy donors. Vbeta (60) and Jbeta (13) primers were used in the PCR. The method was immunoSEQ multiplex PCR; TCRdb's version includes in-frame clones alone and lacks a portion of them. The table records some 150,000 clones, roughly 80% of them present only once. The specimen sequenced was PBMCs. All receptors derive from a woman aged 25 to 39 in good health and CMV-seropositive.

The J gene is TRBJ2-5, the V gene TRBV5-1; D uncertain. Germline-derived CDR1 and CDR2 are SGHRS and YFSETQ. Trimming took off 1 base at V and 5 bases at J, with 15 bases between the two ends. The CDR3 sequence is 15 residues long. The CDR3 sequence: CASSLSGTQEETQYF. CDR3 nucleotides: TGCGCCAGCAGCTTGTCAGGAACCCAAGAGGAGACCCAGTACTTC.

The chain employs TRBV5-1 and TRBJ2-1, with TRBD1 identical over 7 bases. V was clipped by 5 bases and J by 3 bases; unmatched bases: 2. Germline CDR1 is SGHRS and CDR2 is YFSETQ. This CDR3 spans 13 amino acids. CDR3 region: CASRRQGYNEQFF. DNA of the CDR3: TGCGCCAGCAGAAGACAGGGCTACAATGAGCAGTTCTTC.

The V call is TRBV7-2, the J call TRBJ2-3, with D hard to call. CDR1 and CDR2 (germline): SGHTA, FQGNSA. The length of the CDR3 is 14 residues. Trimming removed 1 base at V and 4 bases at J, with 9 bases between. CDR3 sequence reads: CASSLEVRSDTQYF. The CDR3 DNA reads TGTGCCAGCAGCTTAGAAGTGCGGTCAGATACGCAGTATTTT.

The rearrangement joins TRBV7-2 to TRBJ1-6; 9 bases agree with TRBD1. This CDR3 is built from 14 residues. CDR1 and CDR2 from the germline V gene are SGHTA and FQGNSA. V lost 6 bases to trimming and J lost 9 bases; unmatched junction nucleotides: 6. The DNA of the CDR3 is TGTGCCAGCAGAATACAGGGGGCGAGTTCACCCCTCCACTTT. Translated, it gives CASRIQGASSPLHF. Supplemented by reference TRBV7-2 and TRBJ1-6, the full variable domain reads GAGVSQSPSNKVTEKGKDVELRCDPISGHTALYWYRQSLGQGLEFLIYFQGNSAPDKSGLPSDRFSAERTGGSVSTLTIQRTQQEDSAVYLCASRIQGASSPLHFGNGTRLTVT.

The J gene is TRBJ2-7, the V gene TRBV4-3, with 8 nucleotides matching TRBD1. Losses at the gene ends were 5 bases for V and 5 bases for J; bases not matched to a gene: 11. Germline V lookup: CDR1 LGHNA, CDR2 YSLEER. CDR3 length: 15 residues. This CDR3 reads CASSKTKNRGNEQYF. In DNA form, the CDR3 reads TGCGCCAGCAGCAAAACAAAAAACAGGGGGAACGAGCAGTACTTC.

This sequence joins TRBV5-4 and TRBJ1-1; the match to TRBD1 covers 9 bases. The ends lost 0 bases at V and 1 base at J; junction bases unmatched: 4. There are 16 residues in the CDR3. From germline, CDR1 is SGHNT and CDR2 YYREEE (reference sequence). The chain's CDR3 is CASSLGGGQGNTEAFF. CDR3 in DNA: TGTGCCAGCAGCTTGGGGGGGGGACAGGGGAACACTGAAGCTTTCTTT.

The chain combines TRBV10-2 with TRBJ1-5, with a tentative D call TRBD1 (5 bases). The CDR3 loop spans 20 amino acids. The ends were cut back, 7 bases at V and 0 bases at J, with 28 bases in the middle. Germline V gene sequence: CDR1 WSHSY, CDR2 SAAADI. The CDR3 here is CASMGIPGGMGFYSNQPQHF. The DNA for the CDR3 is TGCGCCAGCATGGGTATCCCGGGGGGGATGGGGTTTTATAGCAATCAGCCCCAGCATTTT.

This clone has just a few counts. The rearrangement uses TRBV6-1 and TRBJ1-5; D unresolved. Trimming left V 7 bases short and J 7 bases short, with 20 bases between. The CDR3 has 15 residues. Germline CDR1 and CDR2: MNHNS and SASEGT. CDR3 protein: CASIALGKGGQPQHF. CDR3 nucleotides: TGTGCCAGCATCGCATTAGGGAAGGGAGGGCAGCCCCAGCATTTT.

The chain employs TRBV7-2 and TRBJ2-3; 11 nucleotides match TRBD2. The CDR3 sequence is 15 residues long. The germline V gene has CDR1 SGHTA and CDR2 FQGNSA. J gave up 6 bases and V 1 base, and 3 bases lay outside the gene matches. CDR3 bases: TGTGCCAGCAGCTTAGACGCTAGCGGGGGGGATACGCAGTATTTT. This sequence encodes CASSLDASGGDTQYF.

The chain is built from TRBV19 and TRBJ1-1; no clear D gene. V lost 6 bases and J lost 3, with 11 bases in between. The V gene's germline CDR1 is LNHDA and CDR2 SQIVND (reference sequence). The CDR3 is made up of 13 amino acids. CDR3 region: CASSRGWDTEAFF. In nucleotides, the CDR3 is TGTGCCAGTAGCCGAGGGTGGGACACTGAAGCTTTCTTT. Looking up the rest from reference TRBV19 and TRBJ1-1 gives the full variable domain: DGGITQSPKYLFRKEGQNVTLSCEQNLNHDAMYWYRQDPGQGLRLIYYSQIVNDFQKGDIAEGYSVSREKKESFPLTVTSAQKNPTAFYLCASSRGWDTEAFFGQGTRLTVV.